These 10 T cell receptor beta chains originate from one sample sequenced in a study of beta chain features in type 1 diabetes. Sequenced material consisted of expressed TCRB transcripts (all of the isolated RNA was reverse transcribed). Assay: immunoSEQ multiplex PCR; the TCRdb copy retains only in-frame clones and omits some. The data show about 620,000 clones, with around a sixth seen just once and about 0.093% held by the top ten. The sequenced sample consisted of naive CD4+ T cells from blood. The receptors derive from a man aged 18 to 29 in good health.

The chain carries TRBV21-1 and TRBJ2-5; the table's D gene call, TRBD1, was not cross checked with the DNA. TRBV21-1 is annotated as a pseudogene. The CDR3 loop spans 15 amino acids. CDR3 sequence reads: CASSKVDRGKETQYF. Here the CDR3 DNA reads TGTGCCAGCAGCAAAGTGGACAGGGGGAAAGAGACCCAGTACTTC.

The rearrangement links TRBV9 to TRBJ2-7; 11 bases fit TRBD1. CDR1 is SGDLS and CDR2 is YYNGEE in the germline V gene. Trimming removed 0 bases from V and 2 bases from J; junction bases left unmatched: 4. The CDR3 sequence is 16 residues long. CDR3: CASSVAGTGGPYEQYF. CDR3 DNA sequence: TGTGCCAGCAGCGTAGCCGGGACAGGGGGACCCTACGAGCAGTACTTC.

This clone was seen a few times. This chain joins TRBV28 and TRBJ2-6; possibly TRBD1 for D (6 bases). Germline CDR1 MDHEN, CDR2 SYDVKM. This CDR3 is built from 16 residues. Trimming pared 1 base from V and 4 bases from J, leaving 11 bases between. CDR3 region: CASSLLGAQGANVLTF. The CDR3 bases are TGTGCCAGCAGTTTATTGGGGGCGCAAGGGGCCAACGTCCTGACTTTC.

The chain has TRBV4-1 and TRBJ2-4, with 7 bases lining up with TRBD1. This CDR3 has 18 amino acids. V was clipped by 0 bases and J by 0 bases; unmatched bases: 8. CDR1 and CDR2 from the germline V gene are MGHRA and YSYEKL. The CDR3 region is CASSQEGTEILAKNIQYF. The CDR3 nucleotides read TGCGCCAGCAGCCAAGAGGGGACAGAAATTTTAGCCAAAAACATTCAGTACTTC.

The chain combines TRBV2 with TRBJ2-3, with D perhaps matching TRBD2 (6 bases). Germline values: CDR1 SNHLY, CDR2 FYNNEI. Trimming pared 6 bases from V and 4 bases from J, leaving 11 bases between. The CDR3 is made up of 13 amino acids. CDR3 sequence: CASRMGTSDTQYF. The CDR3 DNA is TGTGCCAGCAGGATGGGGACTTCAGATACGCAGTATTTT. The entire variable domain, with the rest obtained from reference TRBV2 and TRBJ2-3, is as follows: EPEVTQTPSHQVTQMGQEVILRCVPISNHLYFYWYRQILGQKVEFLVSFYNNEISEKSEIFDDQFSVERPDGSNFTLKIRSTKLEDSAMYFCASRMGTSDTQYFGPGTRLTVL.

This sequence joins TRBV10-3 and TRBJ2-5; 7 bases agree with TRBD2. CDR1 is ENHRY and CDR2 is SYGVKD in the germline V gene. The CDR3 consists of 14 residues. The junction had 2 bases not matched to a gene; V was cut back by 3 bases and J by 1 base. This CDR3 reads CAISEGRVQETQYF. DNA for the CDR3: TGTGCCATCAGTGAAGGGAGGGTCCAAGAGACCCAGTACTTC.

V and J are TRBV4-1 and TRBJ1-2, with a weak D call TRBD1 (5 bases). The CDR3 is 16 residues long. Germline lookup yields CDR1 MGHRA and CDR2 YSYEKL. V lost 5 bases, J lost 2 bases, and 18 bases lay in between. The DNA for the CDR3 is TGCGCCAGCAGCTCACCCGGGACGGGCGCAAACTATGGCTACACCTTC. This codes for CASSSPGTGANYGYTF.

This clone was detected a few times. V usage is TRBV19 and J usage is TRBJ2-3; D gene ambiguous. Deletions cut 3 bases from V and 2 bases from J, with 15 bases between. Per germline, CDR1 LNHDA and CDR2 SQIVND (reference sequence). The CDR3 is 16 amino acids. The CDR3: CASSMARNSFTDTQYF. The CDR3 DNA reads as TGTGCCAGTAGTATGGCCAGGAATTCCTTCACAGATACGCAGTATTTT.

This clone was counted between two and nine times. This chain connects TRBV6-6 to TRBJ2-1; D remains unclear. The CDR3 consists of 12 residues. The germline V and J ends were trimmed by 11 bases and 6 bases, with 14 bases remaining between them. From germline, CDR1 is MNHNY and CDR2 SVGAGI (reference sequence). CDR3 bases: TGTGCCGTACGAAGGAGCAGCAATGAGCAGTTCTTC. It yields the protein CAVRRSSNEQFF.

This clone was detected a few times. The chain joins TRBV5-4 to TRBJ2-1; 10 bases align to TRBD1. V lost 3 bases, J lost 6 bases, and 6 bases stayed unmatched. CDR1 and CDR2 from the germline V gene are SGHNT and YYREEE (reference sequence). The CDR3 covers 15 residues. CDR3 bases: TGTGCCAGCAGCTCGGACAGGGGGGAGATCAATGAGCAGTTCTTC. Protein sequence: CASSSDRGEINEQFF.